Below, 21 T cell receptor beta chains from the same sample are listed, as sequenced in a study of T cell responses to AZD1222 COVID-19 vaccine. This table comes from immunoSEQ multiplex PCR, and its TCRdb copy is limited to in-frame clones, with some not included. Of roughly 93,000 clones listed, over 85% are singletons. The sample was peripheral blood, taken on day 0 of MenACWY control vaccination. The receptors derive from an adult in good health.

CDR3 region: CAISVRGVETEAFF. The CDR3 bases are TGTGCCATCAGTGTTAGAGGGGTGGAGACTGAAGCTTTCTTT. The genes are TRBV10-3 and TRBJ1-1; possible D gene TRBD1, 5 bases. With 4 bases removed from V and 5 bases from J, the gap between germline ends came to 14 bases. The CDR3 runs 14 residues. Germline CDR1 and CDR2: ENHRY and SYGVKD.

This chain's CDR3 is CASSYSKGRGLSGANVLTF. The CDR3 DNA follows: TGTGCCAGCAGTTACTCGAAGGGCAGGGGGCTCTCTGGGGCCAACGTCCTGACTTTC. This rearrangement joins TRBV6-2 or TRBV6-3 to TRBJ2-6, with 8 positions matching TRBD1. The CDR3 is 19 residues long. CDR1 is MNHEY and CDR2 is SVGEGT in the germline V gene. After removal of 0 bases from V and 0 bases from J, the junction contained 7 bases not matched to a gene.

The chain uses TRBV27 and TRBJ1-5; D is undetermined. The germline CDR1 and CDR2 sequences are MNHEY and SMNVEV (reference sequence). This CDR3 contains 15 residues. With 1 base removed from V and 0 bases from J, the gap between germline ends came to 7 bases. CDR3 in amino acids: CASSLFGYSNQPQHF. The CDR3 nucleotides are TGTGCCAGCAGTTTATTCGGATATAGCAATCAGCCCCAGCATTTT.

The J gene is TRBJ1-4, the V gene TRBV6-6; TRBD1 might be the D (5 bases). The V gene's germline CDR1 is MNHNY and CDR2 SVGAGI (reference sequence). V dropped 6 bases and J dropped 1 base, with 15 bases sitting between them. The CDR3 is 16 amino acids. This chain's CDR3 is CASSRSWGGTNEKLFF. CDR3 coding DNA: TGTGCCAGCAGCCGATCTTGGGGCGGAACTAATGAAAAACTGTTTTTT.

The V call is TRBV5-3, the J call TRBJ1-5; possibly TRBD1 for D (5 bases). TRBV5-3 is classed as an ORF, of uncertain function. V lost 0 bases to trimming and J lost 2 bases, with 9 bases between them. This CDR3 is built from 15 residues. CDR3 region: CARSLAGQGNQPQHF. CDR3 sequence (DNA): TGTGCCAGAAGCTTGGCGGGGCAGGGCAATCAGCCCCAGCATTTT.

V usage is TRBV19 and J usage is TRBJ2-1; no definite D call. This CDR3 is 12 amino acids long. V was pared by 7 bases and J by 10 bases, with 14 bases between. CDR1 and CDR2 from the germline V gene are LNHDA and SQIVND (reference sequence). The DNA of the CDR3 is TGTGCCAGTACCCCAAGGGTAGGGGAGCAGTTCTTC. Translating it yields CASTPRVGEQFF.

The J gene is TRBJ2-3, the V gene TRBV14; a weak D match, TRBD2 (5 bases). The V gene's germline CDR1 is SGHDN and CDR2 FVKESK. The ends were cut back, 4 bases at V and 2 bases at J, with 13 bases in the middle. This CDR3 is 15 amino acids long. This CDR3 reads CASSPVIAITDTQYF. Written as DNA, the CDR3 is TGTGCCAGCAGCCCCGTTATAGCGATCACAGATACGCAGTATTTT.

In this sample, this clone turned up a few times. The rearrangement links TRBV5-5 to TRBJ1-1, with D possibly being TRBD1 (5 bases). CDR3 length equals 15 residues. Trimming cost V 2 bases and J 3 bases, with 14 bases left between them. The germline CDR1 and CDR2 sequences are SGHKS and YYEKEE (reference sequence). CDR3 amino acids: CASSLQASRDTEAFF. The CDR3 DNA follows: TGTGCCAGCAGCTTACAGGCCTCGAGGGACACTGAAGCTTTCTTT.

The chain links TRBV6-5 to TRBJ1-4; TRBD1 agrees at 8 bases. The V and J ends lost 4 bases and 8 bases, in that order; junction bases with no gene match: 3. Germline V CDR1 and CDR2: MNHEY, SVGAGI. CDR3 length: 13 amino acids. This chain's CDR3 is CASSFRGREKLFF. The DNA for the CDR3 is TGTGCCAGCAGTTTCAGGGGGCGGGAAAAACTGTTTTTT.

The chain employs TRBV28 and TRBJ1-5; D is possibly TRBD1 (6 bases). Germline-derived CDR1 and CDR2 are MDHEN and SYDVKM. The CDR3 extends over 16 amino acids. V shed 5 bases and J shed 6 bases, with 20 bases lying between them. For the CDR3, the DNA is TGTGCCAGCAGTCTAAGGACAGCCTTTACAGGTCAGCCCCAGCATTTT. Its translation is CASSLRTAFTGQPQHF.

There are a few counts of this clone. The J gene is TRBJ1-5, the V gene TRBV5-3; 9 nucleotides line up with TRBD1. TRBV5-3 is an ORF for which the function is uncertain. The CDR3 length is 17 residues. Trimming took 4 bases from V and 4 from J; bases not matched to a gene: 12. The CDR3 spells CARSPDNPDRGNQPQHF. CDR3 DNA: TGTGCCAGAAGCCCGGATAATCCCGACAGGGGGAATCAGCCCCAGCATTTT.

The genes are TRBV7-9 and TRBJ1-1; D ambiguous. The germline V gene has CDR1 SEHNR and CDR2 FQNEAQ (reference sequence). The CDR3 consists of 13 residues. Trimming took 4 bases from V and 4 from J, leaving 10 bases between them. The CDR3 coding sequence is TGTGCCAGCAGCTCCTGGGCGGGCACTGAAGCTTTCTTT. Translation gives CASSSWAGTEAFF.

The V gene is TRBV7-3, the J gene TRBJ2-2, with a possible D match to TRBD1 (6 bases). CDR1 SGHTA and CDR2 FQGTGA come from the germline V gene. V lost 5 bases and J lost 7, with 20 bases in between. There are 16 residues in the CDR3. CDR3 coding DNA: TGTGCCAGCAGCCGGGCCCTAGCTGGGGGCAGCGGGGAGCTGTTTTTT. Amino acids: CASSRALAGGSGELFF.

The rearrangement uses TRBV19 and TRBJ2-5; weak D call: TRBD2 (6 bases). Germline CDR1 LNHDA, CDR2 SQIVND (reference sequence). The CDR3 has 15 amino acids. V lost 1 base, J lost 1 base, and 10 bases lay in between. The CDR3 protein is CASSIGGTFQETQYF. DNA of the CDR3: TGTGCCAGTAGTATAGGAGGGACTTTCCAAGAGACCCAGTACTTC.

This chain connects TRBV10-2 to TRBJ1-3; the D is unclear. Between the trimmed V and J ends, which lost 7 bases and 4 bases, there was a span of 11 bases. This CDR3 comprises 13 residues. Germline assignment: CDR1 WSHSY and CDR2 SAAADI. CDR3 DNA: TGCGCCAGCAAGGTCGGGCAGGGAAACACCATATATTTT. This encodes CASKVGQGNTIYF.

The chain uses TRBV6-4 and TRBJ2-5; TRBD1 is a possible D gene (6 bases). There are 14 residues in the CDR3. Germline CDR1 is MRHNA and CDR2 is SNTAGT. The germline V and J ends were trimmed by 2 bases and 5 bases, with 12 bases remaining between them. The DNA for the CDR3 is TGTGCCAGCAGTGACGGGGGCCGGGCGGAGACCCAGTACTTC. Its translation: CASSDGGRAETQYF.

The V and J genes are TRBV7-3 and TRBJ1-3; D not resolved. CDR1 SGHTA and CDR2 FQGTGA come from the germline V gene. The CDR3 spans 15 residues. V was shortened by 4 bases and J by 6 bases, with 16 bases between the two germline ends. The DNA of the CDR3 is TGTGCCAGCAGCTCCCCCTTAGACCTGTTAAACACCATATATTTT. Encoded protein: CASSSPLDLLNTIYF. The full variable domain, rest sourced from reference TRBV7-3 and TRBJ1-3, is GAGVSQTPSNKVTEKGKYVELRCDPISGHTALYWYRQSLGQGPEFLIYFQGTGAADDSGLPNDRFFAVRPEGSVSTLKIQRTERGDSAVYLCASSSPLDLLNTIYFGEGSWLTVV.

The chain carries TRBV12-3 or TRBV12-4 and TRBJ2-2; D is uncertain. V was clipped by 6 bases and J by 4 bases, with 9 bases between them. The CDR3 contains 13 residues. CDR3 residues: CASRLTVTGELFF. CDR3 DNA sequence: TGTGCCAGCAGATTGACGGTCACCGGGGAGCTGTTTTTT.

This clone was seen just once. The chain recombines TRBV7-2 with TRBJ2-5; TRBD2 aligns across 15 bases. V dropped 3 bases and J dropped 5; count of bases not matched to a gene: 4. The CDR3 loop spans 16 amino acids. CDR1 and CDR2 (germline): SGHTA, FQGNSA. Here the CDR3 DNA reads TGTGCCAGCAGCTTGCATGGACTAGCGGGGGGGGAGACCCAGTACTTC. Its translation is CASSLHGLAGGETQYF.

V usage is TRBV5-4 and J usage is TRBJ2-5; possible D gene TRBD1, 7 bases. Trimming cost V 0 bases and J 6 bases, with 15 bases left between them. The CDR3 has 15 amino acids. CDR1 and CDR2 from the germline V gene are SGHNT and YYREEE (reference sequence). Here the CDR3 DNA reads TGTGCCAGCAGCTTGGGCAGGGGGGTACAGAAGACCCAGTACTTC. It translates to CASSLGRGVQKTQYF.

In this sample, this clone turned up once. The chain combines TRBV4-1 with TRBJ2-5; TRBD1 agrees at 12 bases. Per the germline V gene, CDR1 is MGHRA and CDR2 is YSYEKL. After removal of 4 bases from V and 5 bases from J, the junction contained 5 bases not matched to a gene. The CDR3 is 15 residues long. The CDR3 sequence: CASSPGTGGIETQYF. CDR3 nucleotides: TGCGCCAGCAGCCCAGGGACAGGGGGCATTGAGACCCAGTACTTC.